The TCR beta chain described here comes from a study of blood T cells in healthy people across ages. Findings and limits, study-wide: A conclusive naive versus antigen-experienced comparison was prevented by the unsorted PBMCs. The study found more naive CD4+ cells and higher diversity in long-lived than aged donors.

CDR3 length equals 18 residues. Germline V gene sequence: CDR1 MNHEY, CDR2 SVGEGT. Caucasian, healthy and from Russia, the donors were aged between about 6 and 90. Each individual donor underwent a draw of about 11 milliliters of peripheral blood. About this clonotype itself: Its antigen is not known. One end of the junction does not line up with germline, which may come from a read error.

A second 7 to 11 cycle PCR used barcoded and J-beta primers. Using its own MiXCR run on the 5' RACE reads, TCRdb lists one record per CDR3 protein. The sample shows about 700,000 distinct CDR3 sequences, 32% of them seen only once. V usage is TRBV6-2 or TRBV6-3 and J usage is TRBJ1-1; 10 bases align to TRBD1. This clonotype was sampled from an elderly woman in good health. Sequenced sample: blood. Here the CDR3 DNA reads TGTGCCAGCAGTTACTCGTCGGGGACAGGGGTGGGGAACACTGAAGTTTTCTTT. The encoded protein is CASSYSSGTGVGNTEVFF.